This entry concerns a single T cell receptor (beta chain). Per the study methods: Estimation of nucleated cell counts was performed using reference gene primer amplification. The method was immunoSEQ multiplex PCR; TCRdb's version includes in-frame clones alone and lacks a portion of them. D and trimming were read from the DNA, whereas the V and J calls and clone size are those reported in that table. The repertoire has under 75,000 clones, 84% of them found once; the top ten carry approximately 16%. This record belongs to a study of blood T cell repertoires in COVID-19. Seattle patients were enrolled during active infection and followed longitudinally. Deletions cut 7 bases from V and 0 bases from J, with 7 bases between. CDR3 size: 12 residues. CDR1 SNHLY and CDR2 FYNNEI come from the germline V gene.

This receptor was identified in a man in his sixties with COVID-19, enrolled during active disease. The sample consisted of peripheral blood. The rearrangement uses TRBV2 and TRBJ2-7; no clear D. CDR3 loop: CASTSDSYEQYF. The CDR3 nucleotides are TGTGCCAGCACGAGCGACTCCTACGAGCAGTACTTC.